By sample fraction, the clone carrying this T cell receptor delta chain is large. TCRdb re-called the PCR reads via CATT. The table records about 1,400 delta-chain clones, about two fifths of them present only once. This record belongs to a study of human gamma delta and Vdelta1 T cells. This CDR3 is 18 amino acids long. CDR1 is TSWWSYY, CDR2 QGS, per germline. Trimming at V came to 1 base and at J to 7 bases, leaving 17 bases not matched to a gene. The chain employs TRDV1 and TRDJ1, with 8 bases identical to TRDD2. Sample: Vdelta1 gamma-delta T cells from blood. The sequence derives from a human donor in good health. The CDR3 reads CALGEPSYLGGAGGKLIF. The DNA for the CDR3 is TGTGCTCTTGGGGAACCTTCCTACTTGGGGGGGGCCGGTGGTAAACTCATCTTT.